This T cell receptor beta chain emerged from a study of tumor-infiltrating lymphocytes in primary liver carcinoma. There are 14 residues in the CDR3. Germline V CDR1 and CDR2: SGHVS, FQNEAQ. The germline V and J ends were trimmed by 3 bases and 9 bases, with 17 bases remaining between them. A constant-region primer served to make TCR beta cDNA from about 0.45 ug total RNA. ARM-PCR, slightly modified, supplied the TCR beta libraries through three nested multiplex PCR rounds. Rounds one and two of PCR, each of 10 cycles, were primed with TRBV1-TRBV30 forward primers and a C-beta reverse primer. TCRdb reprocessed the multiplex PCR reads with MiXCR, giving one entry per CDR3 protein. The sample carries tens of thousands of distinct CDR3 sequences, approximately 80% recorded once. Co-extraction yielded RNA and DNA from roughly 21-30 mg of unsorted bulk tissue.

The V call is TRBV7-8, the J call TRBJ2-5; D could derive from TRBD1 or TRBD2 (5 bases each). The sequencing input was liver tumor tissue from sampling region 5. Subset denoted: tumor region T5, tumor centre. The source is a middle-aged man with primary liver carcinoma and hepatitis B virus infection. CDR3 in amino acids: CASSLGSDQGAQYF. The CDR3 DNA reads as TGTGCCAGCAGCTTGGGTAGCGACCAAGGGGCCCAGTACTTC.